These 28 T cell receptor beta chains came from one sample sequenced in a study of blood T cell repertoires in COVID-19. Sequencing was performed with immunoSEQ multiplex PCR; in TCRdb, only in-frame clones are kept and a portion is missing. The repertoire has some 150,000 clones, about nine tenths of them found once; the top ten carry over 0.85%. Sequencing input: peripheral blood. Source of these receptors: a woman aged 50 to 60 with acute or convalescent COVID-19.

The chain combines TRBV3-1 (or the pseudogene TRBV3-2) with TRBJ2-7, with 9 bases lining up with TRBD2. V was pared by 4 bases and J by 7 bases, with 5 bases of the junction left unmatched. There are 13 residues in the CDR3. Germline CDR1 and CDR2: LGHDT and YNNKEL (reference sequence). In nucleotides, the CDR3 is TGTGCCAGCAGCCTTTTAGCGGGAGAAGAGCAGTACTTC. Amino acid sequence: CASSLLAGEEQYF.

The CDR3: CASSFSGTAGYTF. CDR3 nucleotides: TGTGCCAGCAGTTTTTCCGGGACAGCGGGCTACACCTTC. V and J are TRBV28 and TRBJ1-2; the match to TRBD1 covers 7 bases. V lost 3 bases to trimming and J lost 8 bases; unmatched junction nucleotides: 6. The germline gives CDR1 MDHEN, CDR2 SYDVKM. This CDR3 has 13 amino acids.

The chain recombines TRBV5-4 with TRBJ2-3; D is perhaps TRBD2 (7 bases). Germline lookup yields CDR1 SGHNT and CDR2 YYREEE (reference sequence). The CDR3 loop spans 16 amino acids. V gave up 0 bases and J gave up 5 bases, with 16 bases separating them. This chain's CDR3 is CASSLDLGGGGDTQYF. CDR3 sequence (DNA): TGTGCCAGCAGCTTGGACTTGGGAGGGGGTGGAGATACGCAGTATTTT.

The chain links TRBV27 to TRBJ2-7; D is undetermined. The CDR3 contains 12 residues. With 3 bases removed from V and 3 bases from J, the gap between germline ends came to 6 bases. The germline CDR1 and CDR2 sequences are MNHEY and SMNVEV (reference sequence). The CDR3 is CASSFPGYEQYF. The DNA of the CDR3 is TGTGCCAGCAGTTTTCCCGGCTACGAGCAGTACTTC.

The chain joins TRBV3-1 (or the pseudogene TRBV3-2) to TRBJ1-6; 7 positions agree with TRBD1. With 3 bases clipped from V and 7 bases from J, the junction kept 6 bases outside the gene matches. CDR3 length: 15 amino acids. Germline assignment: CDR1 LGHDT and CDR2 YNNKEL (reference sequence). The chain's CDR3 is CASSQGQLVNSPLHF. In DNA, the CDR3 is TGTGCCAGCAGCCAGGGACAGTTAGTGAATTCACCCCTCCACTTT.

This clone has just one count. The V call is TRBV27, the J call TRBJ2-7; D is ambiguous. Trimming shortened V by 2 bases and J by 4 bases, and 18 bases separated the two germline ends. Germline V gene sequence: CDR1 MNHEY, CDR2 SMNVEV (reference sequence). The CDR3 contains 16 residues. CDR3 amino acids: CASSLMAAQPQYEQYF. The CDR3 DNA reads TGTGCCAGCAGTTTAATGGCGGCACAACCTCAATACGAGCAGTACTTC.

The chain couples TRBV24-1 to TRBJ1-2; possibly TRBD1 for D (5 bases). Germline V gene lookup returns CDR1 KGHDR and CDR2 SFDVKD. Trimming removed 0 bases from V and 7 bases from J, with 8 bases in between. This CDR3 is built from 13 residues. The CDR3 sequence is CATSDLSGAGYTF. The CDR3 DNA follows: TGTGCCACCAGTGATTTGTCTGGGGCTGGCTACACCTTC.

The chain uses TRBV7-8 and TRBJ2-5; a possible D gene is TRBD1 (5 bases). Germline-derived CDR1 and CDR2 are SGHVS and FQNEAQ. This CDR3 is built from 16 residues. V was trimmed by 8 bases and J by 5 bases, leaving 24 bases between them. The CDR3 nucleotides read TGTGCCAGCGACAGAATGCAGGCTAGGGGTAGGGAGACCCAGTACTTC. It specifies CASDRMQARGRETQYF.

The V gene is TRBV30, the J gene TRBJ2-7; 11 nucleotides match TRBD2. CDR3 length: 17 residues. J gave up 2 bases and V 0 bases, and 9 bases lay outside the gene matches. CDR1 and CDR2 from the germline V gene are GTSNPN and SVGIG (reference sequence). The CDR3 region is CAWSVATSGILTYEQYF. The CDR3 bases are TGTGCCTGGAGTGTGGCGACTAGCGGGATTCTCACCTACGAGCAGTACTTC.

This clone has just a few counts. This rearrangement joins TRBV2 to TRBJ2-7, with a possible D match to TRBD1 (6 bases). Trimming cost V 7 bases and J 4 bases, with 20 bases left between them. Looked up from germline, CDR1 is SNHLY and CDR2 is FYNNEI. CDR3 size: 15 residues. The CDR3 coding sequence is TGTGCCAGCACCAATCAACCGGGACAATTATACGAGCAGTACTTC. This encodes CASTNQPGQLYEQYF.

This clone was picked up a small number of times. This CDR3 is also generated by other DNA sequences in the sample. V and J are TRBV6-1 and TRBJ2-1; D may be TRBD2 (6 bases). In germline, CDR1 is MNHNS, CDR2 SASEGT. The germline V and J ends were trimmed by 3 bases and 0 bases, with 9 bases remaining between them. The CDR3 extends over 15 amino acids. The DNA of the CDR3 is TGTGCCAGCAGTGAGTGGCGGGACTCCTACAATGAGCAGTTCTTC. Encoded protein: CASSEWRDSYNEQFF.

The rearrangement uses TRBV12-2 and TRBJ2-5; whether TRBD2, the table's D call, matches the DNA was not checked. TRBV12-2 is listed as a pseudogene. The CDR3 has 12 amino acids. The CDR3 region has the DNA TGTGCAAGTCGGTCCGGGGGTGAGACCCAGTACTTC. The encoded protein is CASRSGGETQYF.

The chain recombines TRBV7-9 with TRBJ1-4; D is unclear. V gave up 2 bases and J gave up 8 bases, with 12 bases separating them. The CDR3 is 14 amino acids. In germline, CDR1 is SEHNR, CDR2 FQNEAQ (reference sequence). In DNA form, the CDR3 reads TGTGCCAGCAGCTTAAGTCCGGGTGTAGAAAAACTGTTTTTT. It yields the protein CASSLSPGVEKLFF.

The CDR3 here is CASTSLRGETQYF. The CDR3 nucleotides are TGTGCCAGCACCTCCTTAAGGGGAGAGACCCAGTACTTC. The chain recombines TRBV6-5 with TRBJ2-5, with a possible D match to TRBD1 (5 bases). V lost 7 bases, J lost 4 bases, and 13 bases lay in between. Germline assignment: CDR1 MNHEY and CDR2 SVGAGI. The CDR3 runs 13 residues.

This chain joins TRBV30 and TRBJ1-1, with no clear D. CDR1 is GTSNPN and CDR2 is SVGIG in the germline V gene (reference sequence). This CDR3 contains 14 residues. The V end was cut by 0 bases, the J end by 4 bases, with 12 bases between. The CDR3 region is CAWSVAGGVTEAFF. CDR3 bases: TGTGCCTGGAGTGTGGCCGGCGGGGTCACTGAAGCTTTCTTT.

This chain connects TRBV9 to TRBJ1-4, with D possibly matching TRBD1 (6 bases). Trimming left V 0 bases short and J 3 bases short, with 9 bases between. This CDR3 contains 15 residues. Germline V gene lookup returns CDR1 SGDLS and CDR2 YYNGEE. The CDR3 is CASSVGSGANEKLFF. Written as DNA, the CDR3 is TGTGCCAGCAGCGTAGGGTCAGGGGCTAATGAAAAACTGTTTTTT.

J is TRBJ2-7 and V is TRBV30, with no clear D. Per germline, CDR1 GTSNPN and CDR2 SVGIG (reference sequence). The V and J ends lost 1 base and 5 bases respectively, with 15 bases between them. CDR3 length equals 14 residues. CDR3 protein: CAWSDVGSRNEQYF. The DNA of the CDR3 is TGTGCCTGGAGTGACGTGGGTAGCCGAAACGAGCAGTACTTC.

The V and J genes are TRBV5-6 and TRBJ2-2; 9 nucleotides match TRBD1. Germline V gene lookup returns CDR1 SGHDT and CDR2 YYEEEE. V lost 3 bases to trimming and J lost 4 bases; unmatched junction nucleotides: 7. The length of the CDR3 is 16 residues. The CDR3 region has the DNA TGTGCCAGCAGCTGGAAGGACAGGGGAATCACCGGGGAGCTGTTTTTT. Amino acids: CASSWKDRGITGELFF. The variable domain in full, completed from reference TRBV5-6 and TRBJ2-2, reads DAGVTQSPTHLIKTRGQQVTLRCSPKSGHDTVSWYQQALGQGPQFIFQYYEEEERQRGNFPDRFSGHQFPNYSSELNVNALLLGDSALYLCASSWKDRGITGELFFGEGSRLTVL.

This clone was picked up one time. The rearrangement uses TRBV11-2 and TRBJ2-7; 11 bases match TRBD1. V lost 0 bases, J lost 1 base, and 11 bases stayed unmatched. This CDR3 spans 19 amino acids. Germline V gene data show CDR1 as SGHAT and CDR2 as FQNNGV. The CDR3 spells CASSLEGQGVVTRSYEQYF. The CDR3 DNA sequence: TGTGCCAGCAGCTTAGAGGGACAGGGGGTAGTCACTAGGTCCTACGAGCAGTACTTC.

CDR3 in DNA: TGTGCTAGTGGGGGAAGCAGGACAGGGGCTAACTATGGCTACACCTTC. Encoded protein: CASGGSRTGANYGYTF. The V call is TRBV12-5, the J call TRBJ1-2; the match to TRBD1 covers 9 bases. The ends lost 6 bases at V and 0 bases at J; junction bases unmatched: 8. The CDR3 sequence is 16 residues long. Germline CDR1 is LGHNT and CDR2 is FRNRAP.

This rearrangement joins TRBV4-2 to TRBJ2-7, with TRBD2 matching 11 bases. V dropped 1 base and J dropped 1; count of bases not matched to a gene: 6. CDR3 length: 17 amino acids. Germline values: CDR1 LGHNA, CDR2 YNFKEQ. DNA of the CDR3: TGTGCCAGCAGCCAAGTCCTTAGCGGGGGGGCGTCCTACGAGCAGTACTTC. Translation: CASSQVLSGGASYEQYF.

V and J are TRBV7-9 and TRBJ2-2; the D is unclear. Between the trimmed V and J ends, which lost 7 bases and 5 bases, there was a span of 5 bases. The CDR3 contains 11 residues. CDR1 and CDR2 from the germline V gene are SEHNR and FQNEAQ (reference sequence). The CDR3 nucleotides are TGTGCCAGCAACTCTACCGGGGAGCTGTTTTTT. This gives the protein CASNSTGELFF.

The DNA of the CDR3 is TGTGCCAGCAGCCAAGATATACGGGGTTCCACAGATACGCAGTATTTT. Translation: CASSQDIRGSTDTQYF. The chain joins TRBV3-1 (or the pseudogene TRBV3-2) to TRBJ2-3; a possible D gene is TRBD2 (5 bases). CDR1 and CDR2 from the germline V gene are LGHDT and YNNKEL (reference sequence). Trimming pared 0 bases from V and 2 bases from J, leaving 12 bases between. This CDR3 contains 16 residues.

The chain is built from TRBV10-2 and TRBJ1-1; D is unresolved. The germline V and J ends were trimmed by 3 bases and 0 bases, with 8 bases remaining between them. The CDR3 contains 14 residues. Germline values: CDR1 WSHSY, CDR2 SAAADI. The CDR3 region is CASSELTLNTEAFF. The DNA for the CDR3 is TGCGCCAGCAGTGAACTGACACTGAACACTGAAGCTTTCTTT.

J is TRBJ2-7 and V is TRBV7-2; TRBD1 is a possible D gene (6 bases). Germline CDR1 reads SGHTA; CDR2 reads FQGNSA. The V gene lost 4 bases and the J gene lost 4 bases, with 17 bases spanning the gap. There are 15 residues in the CDR3. The CDR3 here is CASSSEPGATYEQYF. The CDR3 bases are TGTGCCAGCAGCTCAGAGCCAGGGGCGACTTACGAGCAGTACTTC. The complete variable domain, with remaining parts taken from reference TRBV7-2 and TRBJ2-7, reads GAGVSQSPSNKVTEKGKDVELRCDPISGHTALYWYRQSLGQGLEFLIYFQGNSAPDKSGLPSDRFSAERTGGSVSTLTIQRTQQEDSAVYLCASSSEPGATYEQYFGPGTRLTVT.

This clone was observed a single time. The gene calls are TRBV7-2 and TRBJ2-7, with D perhaps matching TRBD2 (5 bases). Deletions cut 5 bases from V and 3 bases from J, with 11 bases between. The CDR3 extends over 13 amino acids. CDR1 is SGHTA and CDR2 is FQGNSA in the germline V gene. The CDR3, as DNA: TGTGCCAGCAGCCCCCTGGGAGACTACGAGCAGTACTTC. Translation: CASSPLGDYEQYF.

This chain joins TRBV9 and TRBJ2-1, with 10 bases identical to TRBD2. V lost 3 bases and J lost 7; bases outside the gene matches: 10. Germline values: CDR1 SGDLS, CDR2 YYNGEE. The length of the CDR3 is 16 residues. In DNA, the CDR3 is TGTGCCAGCAGCGAGGGGAGCGGGAGGGTGATAAATGAGCAGTTCTTC. Amino acid sequence: CASSEGSGRVINEQFF.

The V call is TRBV11-2, the J call TRBJ2-1; 9 bases fit TRBD2. Germline assignment: CDR1 SGHAT and CDR2 FQNNGV. The CDR3 runs to 17 residues. With 5 bases clipped from V and 7 bases from J, the junction kept 15 bases outside the gene matches. CDR3 protein: CASSPPQSREGGNEQFF. CDR3 DNA sequence: TGTGCCAGCAGCCCCCCGCAGTCGCGGGAGGGCGGTAATGAGCAGTTCTTC.